This T cell receptor beta chain comes out of a study of a mutant IDH1 vaccine in newly diagnosed glioma. On the study more broadly: Patients were pretreated with radiotherapy, temozolomide, or both, mostly both.

The V gene's germline CDR1 is WSHSY and CDR2 SAAADI. V lost 6 bases, J lost 0 bases, and 9 bases lay in between. The CDR3 has 13 amino acids. Sequenced by immunoSEQ multiplex PCR; TCRdb stores in-frame clones only, minus some. The table records around 50,000 clones, roughly 91% of them present only once. This clone was detected only once. Its antigen is undetermined. Indicated time point: week 35, safety follow-up. All doses held 300 ug of mutant IDH1 20-mer peptide, with topical imiquimod. The study gave patients eight vaccinations in weeks 1, 3, 5, 7, 11, 15, 19, 23. Sequencing was performed on PBMCs, taken from a glioma patient whose treatment included an IDH1 peptide vaccine. The chain carries TRBV10-2 and TRBJ2-7, with D possibly TRBD2 on 6 matching bases. This receptor was obtained from a woman aged 40 to 50 with glioma. The CDR3 region has the DNA TGCGCCAGCAGGGGACTGAGCTCCTACGAGCAGTACTTC. Amino acids: CASRGLSSYEQYF.